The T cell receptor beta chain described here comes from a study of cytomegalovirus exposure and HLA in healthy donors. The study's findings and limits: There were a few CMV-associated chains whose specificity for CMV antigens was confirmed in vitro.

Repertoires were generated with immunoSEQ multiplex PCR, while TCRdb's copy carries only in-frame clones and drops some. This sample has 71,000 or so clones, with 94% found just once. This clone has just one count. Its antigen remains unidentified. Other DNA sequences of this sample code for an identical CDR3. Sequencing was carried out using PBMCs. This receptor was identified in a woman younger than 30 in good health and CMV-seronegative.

The CDR3 region has the DNA TGTGCCAGCAGTGAACAGGGGGCCTATGGCTACACCTTC. Amino acid sequence: CASSEQGAYGYTF. This chain uses TRBV6-5 with TRBJ1-2; 9 bases fit TRBD1. This CDR3 contains 13 residues. From germline, CDR1 is MNHEY and CDR2 SVGAGI. V trimming: 5 bases; J trimming: 4 bases; junction bases outside the gene matches: 2.